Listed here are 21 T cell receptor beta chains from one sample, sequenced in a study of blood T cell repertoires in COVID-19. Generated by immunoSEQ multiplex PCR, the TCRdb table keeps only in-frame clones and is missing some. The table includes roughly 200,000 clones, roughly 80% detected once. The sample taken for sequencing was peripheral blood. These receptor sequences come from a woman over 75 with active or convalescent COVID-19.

The CDR3 DNA reads TGTGCCAGTATGGTAGCCGGGGGCAATCAGCCCCAGCATTTT. Residues: CASMVAGGNQPQHF. The V gene is TRBV19, the J gene TRBJ1-5; D gene unclear. The CDR3 runs to 14 residues. The germline CDR1 and CDR2 sequences are LNHDA and SQIVND (reference sequence). The germline V and J ends were trimmed by 7 bases and 2 bases, with 12 bases remaining between them.

The CDR3 protein is CASSIPPRQGGNYGYTF. The CDR3, as DNA: TGTGCCAGTAGTATTCCCCCCCGACAGGGCGGTAACTATGGCTACACCTTC. This rearrangement joins TRBV19 to TRBJ1-2; 7 bases fit TRBD1. This CDR3 is 17 amino acids long. Germline trimming cut 3 bases from V and 1 base from J; bases unmatched to any gene: 11. Germline V gives CDR1 LNHDA, CDR2 SQIVND (reference sequence).

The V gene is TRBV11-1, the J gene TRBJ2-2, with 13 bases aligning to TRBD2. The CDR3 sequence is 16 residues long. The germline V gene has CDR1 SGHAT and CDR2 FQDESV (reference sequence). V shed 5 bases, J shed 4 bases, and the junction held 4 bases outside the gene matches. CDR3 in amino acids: CASSTGLAGATGELFF. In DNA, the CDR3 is TGTGCCAGCAGCACCGGACTAGCGGGAGCCACCGGGGAGCTGTTTTTT.

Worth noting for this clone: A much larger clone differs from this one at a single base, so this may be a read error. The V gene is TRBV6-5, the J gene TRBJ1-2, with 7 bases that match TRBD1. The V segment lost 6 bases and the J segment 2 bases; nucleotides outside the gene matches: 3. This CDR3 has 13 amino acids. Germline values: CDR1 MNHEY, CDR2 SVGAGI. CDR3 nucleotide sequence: TGTGCCAGCAGCCGGGACAGCAACTATGGCTACACCTTC. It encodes CASSRDSNYGYTF.

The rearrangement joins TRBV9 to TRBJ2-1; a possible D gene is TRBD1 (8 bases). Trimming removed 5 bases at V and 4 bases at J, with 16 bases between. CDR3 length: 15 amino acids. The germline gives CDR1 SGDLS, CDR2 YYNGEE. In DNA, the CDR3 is TGTGCCAGCAGTCGGACAGGGACTACTTACAATGAGCAGTTCTTC. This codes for CASSRTGTTYNEQFF.

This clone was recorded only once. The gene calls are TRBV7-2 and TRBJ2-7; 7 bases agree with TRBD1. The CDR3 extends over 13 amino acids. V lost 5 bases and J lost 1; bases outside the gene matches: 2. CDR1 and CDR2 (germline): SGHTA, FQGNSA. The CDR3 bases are TGTGCCAGCAGCAGGGACAGATCCTACGAGCAGTACTTC. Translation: CASSRDRSYEQYF.

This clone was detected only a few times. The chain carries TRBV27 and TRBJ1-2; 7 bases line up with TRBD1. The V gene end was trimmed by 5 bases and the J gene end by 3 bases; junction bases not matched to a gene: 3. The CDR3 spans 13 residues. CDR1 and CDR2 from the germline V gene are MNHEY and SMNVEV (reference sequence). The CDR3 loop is CASSLQGHYGYTF. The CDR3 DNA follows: TGTGCCAGCAGTCTACAGGGGCACTATGGCTACACCTTC.

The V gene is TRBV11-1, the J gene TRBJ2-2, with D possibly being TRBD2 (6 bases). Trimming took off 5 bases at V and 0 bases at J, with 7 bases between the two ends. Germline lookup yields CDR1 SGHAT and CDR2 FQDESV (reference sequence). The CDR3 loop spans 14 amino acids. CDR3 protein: CASSRDSNTGELFF. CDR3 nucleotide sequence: TGTGCCAGCAGCCGGGACTCGAACACCGGGGAGCTGTTTTTT.

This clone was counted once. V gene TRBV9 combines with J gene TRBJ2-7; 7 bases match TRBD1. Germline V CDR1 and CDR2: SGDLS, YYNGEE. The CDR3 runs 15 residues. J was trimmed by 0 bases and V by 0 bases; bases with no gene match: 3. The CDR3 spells CASSVAGGSSYEQYF. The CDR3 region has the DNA TGTGCCAGCAGCGTAGCAGGGGGTAGCTCCTACGAGCAGTACTTC. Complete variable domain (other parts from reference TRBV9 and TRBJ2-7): DSGVTQTPKHLITATGQRVTLRCSPRSGDLSVYWYQQSLDQGLQFLIQYYNGEERAKGNILERFSAQQFPDLHSELNLSSLELGDSALYFCASSVAGGSSYEQYFGPGTRLTVT.

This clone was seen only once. In nucleotides, the CDR3 is TGTGCCAGTAGTATAGGGGGGCTAGGGGCAGATACGCAGTATTTT. Protein: CASSIGGLGADTQYF. The V gene is TRBV19, the J gene TRBJ2-3, with a possible D match to TRBD1 (6 bases). Germline loops: CDR1 LNHDA, CDR2 SQIVND (reference sequence). This CDR3 comprises 15 residues. V was pared by 1 base and J by 4 bases, with 12 bases between.

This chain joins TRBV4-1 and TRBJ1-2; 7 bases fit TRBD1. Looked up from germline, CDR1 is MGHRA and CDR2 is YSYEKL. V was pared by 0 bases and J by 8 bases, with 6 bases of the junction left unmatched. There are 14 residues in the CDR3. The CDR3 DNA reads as TGCGCCAGCAGCCAAGACGACAGGGATTCAGGCTACACCTTC. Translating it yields CASSQDDRDSGYTF.

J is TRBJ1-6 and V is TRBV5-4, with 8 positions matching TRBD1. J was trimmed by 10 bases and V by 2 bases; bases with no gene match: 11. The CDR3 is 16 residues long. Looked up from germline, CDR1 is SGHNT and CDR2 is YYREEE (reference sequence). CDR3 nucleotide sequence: TGTGCCAGCAGCTTAACCCGCCAGGGGGCAGGATCACCCCTCCACTTT. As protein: CASSLTRQGAGSPLHF. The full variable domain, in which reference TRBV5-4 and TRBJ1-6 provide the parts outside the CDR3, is ETGVTQSPTHLIKTRGQQVTLRCSSQSGHNTVSWYQQALGQGPQFIFQYYREEENGRGNFPPRFSGLQFPNYSSELNVNALELDDSALYLCASSLTRQGAGSPLHFGNGTRLTVT.

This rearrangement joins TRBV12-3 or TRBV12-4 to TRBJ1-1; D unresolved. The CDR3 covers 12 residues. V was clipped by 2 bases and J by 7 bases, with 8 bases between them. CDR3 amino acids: CASSLLPGEAFF. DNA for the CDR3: TGTGCCAGCAGTTTACTTCCCGGTGAAGCTTTCTTT.

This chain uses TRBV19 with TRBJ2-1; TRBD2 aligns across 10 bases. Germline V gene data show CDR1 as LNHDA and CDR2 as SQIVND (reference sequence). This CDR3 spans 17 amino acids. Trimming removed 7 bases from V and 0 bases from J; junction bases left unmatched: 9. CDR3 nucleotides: TGTGCCAGTACCCTAGGGGGACTAGCGACCTCCTACAATGAGCAGTTCTTC. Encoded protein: CASTLGGLATSYNEQFF.

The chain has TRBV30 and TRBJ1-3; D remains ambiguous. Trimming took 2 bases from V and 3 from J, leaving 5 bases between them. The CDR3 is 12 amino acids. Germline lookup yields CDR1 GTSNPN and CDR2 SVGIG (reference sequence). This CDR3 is CAWSPGGNTIYF. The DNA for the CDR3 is TGTGCCTGGAGTCCAGGTGGAAACACCATATATTTT. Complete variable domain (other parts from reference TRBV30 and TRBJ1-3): SQTIHQWPATLVQPVGSPLSLECTVEGTSNPNLYWYRQAAGRGLQLLFYSVGIGQISSEVPQNLSASRPQDRQFILSSKKLLLSDSGFYLCAWSPGGNTIYFGEGSWLTVV.

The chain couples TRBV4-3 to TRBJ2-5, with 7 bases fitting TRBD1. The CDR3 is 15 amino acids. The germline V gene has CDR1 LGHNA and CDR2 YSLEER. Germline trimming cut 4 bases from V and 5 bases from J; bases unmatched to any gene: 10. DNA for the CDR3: TGCGCCAGCAGCCTCTGGACAGGTGAAGGGGAGACCCAGTACTTC. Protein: CASSLWTGEGETQYF.

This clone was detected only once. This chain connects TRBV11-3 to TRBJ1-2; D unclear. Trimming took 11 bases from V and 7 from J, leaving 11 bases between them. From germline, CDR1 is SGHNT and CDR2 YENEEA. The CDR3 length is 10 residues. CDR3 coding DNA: TGTGCCCGAGGTCTTCCTGGCTACACCTTC. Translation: CARGLPGYTF.

The DNA of the CDR3 is TGTGCCAGCAGCTCCCGATCGGGGGGTGGAAACACCATATATTTT. It encodes CASSSRSGGGNTIYF. The chain is built from TRBV5-6 and TRBJ1-3; tentative D call: TRBD1 (5 bases). Trimming removed 3 bases at V and 3 bases at J, with 13 bases between. CDR1 and CDR2 from the germline V gene are SGHDT and YYEEEE. The CDR3 spans 15 residues. Full variable domain (outside the CDR3, taken from reference TRBV5-6 and TRBJ1-3): DAGVTQSPTHLIKTRGQQVTLRCSPKSGHDTVSWYQQALGQGPQFIFQYYEEEERQRGNFPDRFSGHQFPNYSSELNVNALLLGDSALYLCASSSRSGGGNTIYFGEGSWLTVV.

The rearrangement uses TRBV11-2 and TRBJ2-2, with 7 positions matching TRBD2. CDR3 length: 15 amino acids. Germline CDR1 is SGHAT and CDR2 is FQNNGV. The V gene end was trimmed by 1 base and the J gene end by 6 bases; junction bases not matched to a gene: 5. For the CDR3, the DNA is TGTGCCAGCAGCTTAGGTGTTAGCGGGTCCGGGGAGCTGTTTTTT. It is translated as CASSLGVSGSGELFF.

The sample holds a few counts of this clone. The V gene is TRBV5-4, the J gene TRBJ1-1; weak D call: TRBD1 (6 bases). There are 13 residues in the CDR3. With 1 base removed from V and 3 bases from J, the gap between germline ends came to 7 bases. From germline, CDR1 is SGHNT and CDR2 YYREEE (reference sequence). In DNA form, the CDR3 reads TGTGCCAGCAGCTTGAAGGGGGACACTGAAGCTTTCTTT. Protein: CASSLKGDTEAFF.

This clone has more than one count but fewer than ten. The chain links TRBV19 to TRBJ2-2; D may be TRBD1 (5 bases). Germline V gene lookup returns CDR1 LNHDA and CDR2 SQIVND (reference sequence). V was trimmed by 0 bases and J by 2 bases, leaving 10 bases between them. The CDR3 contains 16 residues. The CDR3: CASSIEAGLNTGELFF. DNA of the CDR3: TGTGCCAGTAGTATAGAGGCAGGGTTAAACACCGGGGAGCTGTTTTTT.